This T cell receptor (beta chain) was recorded in a study of blood T cells in healthy people across ages (dated by TCRdb to between 2015 and 2016). Looking at the study overall: In model experiments, template switching captured roughly one uniquely barcoded TCR beta cDNA molecule for every two T cells. The study measured age-related changes in TCR beta repertoire diversity using deep sequencing normalized with unique cDNA molecular identifiers. Four age groups were formed from the donors: young (average roughly 15 years), middle-aged (approximately 40), aged (roughly 59) and long-lived (about 75). Donors of different ages were randomly distributed across sequencing lanes to avoid experimental bias. Two additional independent replicas of 1 million unique cDNA reads from the same blood draw were analyzed for two donors (one aged 18 to 29 and one aged 80 or older).

This clonotype was detected only once. Its cognate antigen has yet to be identified. The record has no base qualities; no much larger clone is one base away. Measured from the cysteine to the phenylalanine, the CDR3 is 15 residues long. Only the CDR3 part of the read is kept: 45 bases, read in frame from the first base. Library generation was performed with 5' RACE. The data were produced on an Illumina HiSeq 2500. The second PCR ran for roughly 7 to 11 cycles and used a J-beta primer mix along with a sample-barcoded 5' primer. A template-switch 5' adaptor carrying 12 random nucleotides introduced a unique molecular identifier onto each TCR beta cDNA molecule. Each sample yielded at least 3 million CDR3-containing paired-end reads. First-strand cDNA synthesis was performed from all RNA using the Mint cDNA synthesis kit, with priming by a TRBC-specific oligonucleotide. After uracil-DNA glycosylase treatment, a first 18-cycle PCR used universal primers M1SS and BC2_uni_R on all cDNA. In the authors' own workflow: For normalization, 1 million high-quality reads were randomly selected from each sample, with every read carrying a distinct molecular identifier. Instead of being binned into consensus sequences, reads with shared molecular identifiers were discarded. MiTCR, set to a Q25 quality threshold and the strictest error-elimination algorithm, was used for CDR3 identification, clonotype clustering and error correction. A nonparametric unseen species model with Euler transformation was used to estimate lower-bound total TCR beta diversity. Using fastp at Q25 and MiXCR, TCRdb reprocessed the public reads and kept productive beta chains. Each entry merges the rows of one CDR3 protein and shows their most common DNA and genes. TCRdb, rather than the study authors, made the V and J calls. The sample data list roughly 730,000 distinct CDR3 sequences, and 56% of these were observed just once. Under 30% of the sample goes to the ten largest clones.

Donors were 39 systemically healthy Caucasian individuals from Russia aged 6 to 90 years. Each donor gave 9 to 10 milliliters of peripheral blood, collected into EDTA-treated Vacutainer tubes. Ficoll-Paque density-gradient centrifugation was used to isolate PBMCs, with at least 6 million obtained per sample. Trizol reagent was used to extract total RNA from PBMCs, with at least 5.5 micrograms per sample. For every donor, flow cytometry on a PBMC aliquot measured the percentage of naive CD45RAhigh/CD27high T cells. General findings and caveats noted by the study authors: Conclusive comparison of naive and antigen-experienced compartments was prevented by the profiling of bulk unsorted PBMCs. Donor CMV infection status was unknown, potentially confounding age-related changes in expanded clonotypes. As age increased, observed TCR beta diversity per million T cells dropped in a roughly linear way, and a significant reduction was already evident by age about 40. A strong correlation was found between observed TCR beta diversity and the percentage of naive T cells measured by flow cytometry. Compared with the aged group, the long-lived group had more naive CD4+ T cells, fewer expanded clones and increased TCR diversity, suggesting age selection. Estimates of total diversity based on one million sequenced T cells were regarded as lower bounds and as underestimates.

The clonotype was recovered from a man in his forties in good health. Sequenced material: blood. The chain joins TRBV12-3 or TRBV12-4 to TRBJ2-5; 7 of the junction bases match TRBD1. With the DNA end fitting TRBJ2-7 better, the J assignment may be wrong. The sequenced DNA is TGTGCCAGCAGTGTAACAGGGGAGAGTTCCTACGAGCAGTACTTC. Protein translation: CASSVTGESSYEQYF.